The following is a T cell receptor (beta chain) sequence with its context. Its cognate antigen is unknown. Reverse transcription used about 0.45 to 1 ug RNA and random hexamers. Amplification of TCR beta CDR3 spanned 54 Vbeta and 13 Jbeta via immunoSEQ multiplex PCR. From the immunoSEQ multiplex PCR reads, TCRdb called clonotypes with MiXCR, one entry per CDR3 protein. This sample carries 150,000 to 200,000 distinct CDR3 sequences, around 96% of them seen once, and the ten largest clones take around 0.14%. These data belong to a study of CD8 T cells in Susac syndrome. Study findings and constraints: It was acknowledged in the study that its TCR sequencing and HLA analysis involved a relatively small number of individuals.

This CDR3 spans 17 amino acids. Trimming at V came to 0 bases and at J to 5 bases, leaving 8 bases not matched to a gene. Germline V gives CDR1 SGDLS, CDR2 YYNGEE. Sequencing targeted TCR beta in T cells from blood (CD8+ and CD4+). TEMRA cells were FACS-enriched, unlike CD8+ and CD4+ T cells, which were negatively isolated. The rearrangement links TRBV9 to TRBJ2-5, with 12 bases fitting TRBD2. This sequence was found in a human donor in good health. The specimen sequenced was CD4+ T cells from PBMCs. This CDR3 is CASSVASGGAIGETQYF. CDR3 bases: TGTGCCAGCAGCGTAGCTAGCGGGGGGGCTATCGGGGAGACCCAGTACTTC.